This T cell receptor (beta chain) originates from a study of PD-L1 blockade in urothelial cancer. Study as a whole: A median approximately 150,000 T cells were found in blood samples.

Trimming removed 0 bases at V and 0 bases at J, with 6 bases between. Germline V gene lookup returns CDR1 SGDLS and CDR2 YYNGEE. The CDR3 runs to 15 residues. Only in-frame clones appear in the TCRdb table, and some are missing; sequencing was by immunoSEQ multiplex PCR. Among approximately 46,000 clones listed, roughly nine tenths were seen once. The TCR sequence derives from a man aged 60 to 75 with urothelial cancer. V is TRBV9 and J is TRBJ2-2; D unclear. The specimen comprised PBMCs, sampled around atezolizumab (anti-PD-L1) treatment. Written as DNA, the CDR3 is TGTGCCAGCAGCGTAGCTCAGTCGAACACCGGGGAGCTGTTTTTT. Translation gives CASSVAQSNTGELFF. The variable domain in full, completed from reference TRBV9 and TRBJ2-2, reads DSGVTQTPKHLITATGQRVTLRCSPRSGDLSVYWYQQSLDQGLQFLIQYYNGEERAKGNILERFSAQQFPDLHSELNLSSLELGDSALYFCASSVAQSNTGELFFGEGSRLTVL.